These 6 T cell receptor beta chains were sequenced from one sample in a study of blood T cell repertoires in COVID-19. Here immunoSEQ multiplex PCR was the method, and the copy in TCRdb shows in-frame clones only, minus some. The sample has around 230,000 clones, about 82% seen once. Sequencing was performed on peripheral blood. Receptor source: a man aged 45-60 years with COVID-19, enrolled during active disease.

The chain uses TRBV5-8 and TRBJ1-4; 8 bases map to TRBD1. The CDR3 loop spans 15 amino acids. Germline CDR1 is SGHTS and CDR2 is YDEGEE. The junction had 7 bases not matched to a gene; V was cut back by 4 bases and J by 5 bases. CDR3 sequence: CASSRRQGANEKLFF. The CDR3 DNA reads as TGTGCCAGCAGCCGGCGGCAGGGGGCAAATGAAAAACTGTTTTTT. Filled out from reference TRBV5-8 and TRBJ1-4, the complete variable domain reads EAGVTQSPTHLIKTRGQQATLRCSPISGHTSVYWYQQALGLGLQFLLWYDEGEERNRGNFPPRFSGRQFPNYSSELNVNALELEDSALYLCASSRRQGANEKLFFGSGTQLSVL.

The chain combines TRBV4-3 with TRBJ1-6; D remains ambiguous. The CDR3 totals 13 residues. Trimming took 0 bases from V and 10 from J, leaving 7 bases between them. CDR1 is LGHNA and CDR2 is YSLEER in the germline V gene. The CDR3 loop is CASSQDWRSPLHF. Written as DNA, the CDR3 is TGCGCCAGCAGCCAAGATTGGAGGTCACCCCTCCACTTT.

The V and J genes are TRBV2 and TRBJ2-6; D is undetermined. Germline V gene sequence: CDR1 SNHLY, CDR2 FYNNEI. Between the trimmed V and J ends, which lost 4 bases and 0 bases, there was a span of 7 bases. The CDR3 covers 15 residues. CDR3 coding DNA: TGTGCCAGCAGTGGCCGGAGCTCTGGGGCCAACGTCCTGACTTTC. As protein: CASSGRSSGANVLTF.

The V call is TRBV12-3 or TRBV12-4, the J call TRBJ2-5; 8 bases are shared with TRBD2. The CDR3 consists of 13 residues. Germline trimming cut 5 bases from V and 6 bases from J; bases unmatched to any gene: 5. CDR3 protein: CASSTGGGKTQYF. Written as DNA, the CDR3 is TGTGCCAGCAGTACCGGGGGGGGAAAGACCCAGTACTTC.

Remarks on this clone: The germline gene is not matched at one end of the junction; a read error may be the cause. The chain joins TRBV6-1 to TRBJ2-1, with 10 bases matching TRBD2. This CDR3 has 14 residues. The germline gives CDR1 MNHNS, CDR2 SASEGT. CDR3 region: CASSKAGGLFEQFF. CDR3 sequence (DNA): TGTGCCAGCAGTAAAGCGGGGGGGCTCTTTGAGCAGTTCTTC.

In this sample, this clone turned up a few times. The chain's CDR3 is CASSLRTGWTNYGYTF. The CDR3 DNA sequence: TGTGCCAGCAGTTTAAGGACAGGGTGGACTAACTATGGCTACACCTTC. This chain uses TRBV28 with TRBJ1-2; 8 positions match TRBD1. The V gene's germline CDR1 is MDHEN and CDR2 SYDVKM. This CDR3 has 16 amino acids. Germline trimming cut 2 bases from V and 0 bases from J; bases unmatched to any gene: 5.